This record looks at one TCR beta chain sequence and its context. No antigen is known for it. The sample originates from a study of beta chain features in type 1 diabetes. The wider study: What patients shared with healthy donors was a similar profile of age, gender and cell yields.

Study-wide results and caveats: In comparison with healthy donors, patients had naive, central memory and Treg TCRB repertoires that appeared more similar. Sequencing used cDNA, and cells with high TCR expression could therefore be over-represented. The influence of HLA type on TCRB rearrangement stayed undetermined.

As every portion of the isolated RNA was reverse transcribed, the sequencing read expressed TCRB transcripts. TCRdb keeps only in-frame clones here, not all; method: immunoSEQ multiplex PCR. Counted here are fewer than 900,000 clones, 15% to 20% occurring once; the ten biggest clones make up 0.023%. Per the germline V gene, CDR1 is DFQATT and CDR2 is SNEGSKA (reference sequence). The CDR3 is 11 residues long. The V end lost 3 bases, the J end lost 8 bases, and 8 bases lay between the germline ends. Source material: naive CD4+ T cells from blood. The TCR sequence derives from a young woman in good health. V usage is TRBV20-1 and J usage is TRBJ2-1; D uncertain. In DNA, the CDR3 is TGCAGTGCTAGCCATCCAGATGAGCAGTTCTTC. Translating gives CSASHPDEQFF.